The 14 T cell receptor beta chains below were found in one sample sequenced in a study of technical replicates of blood from several donors. Libraries were prepared by immunoSEQ multiplex PCR; TCRdb keeps only in-frame clonotypes and omits some of them. This table has 95,000 to 100,000 clones, 96% appearing once. The sequenced sample consisted of T cells isolated from PBMCs. These receptors all come from a human donor in good health.

A word on this clone: Mismatch with germline at one junction end may stem from a read error. V gene TRBV7-7 combines with J gene TRBJ1-4, with D hard to call. The germline CDR1 and CDR2 sequences are SSHAT and FNYEAQ (reference sequence). The length of the CDR3 is 13 residues. The CDR3 is CASSGTADEKLFF. Here the CDR3 DNA reads TGTGCTAGCAGCGGAACCGCGGATGAAAAACTGTTTTTT.

The chain recombines TRBV6-5 with TRBJ2-7; no clear D. This CDR3 has 13 amino acids. Germline CDR1 MNHEY, CDR2 SVGAGI. Trimming removed 2 bases at V and 3 bases at J, with 8 bases between. CDR3 nucleotide sequence: TGTGCCAGCAGTTACGACACGAACTACGAGCAGTACTTC. The encoded protein is CASSYDTNYEQYF.

The CDR3 loop is CASSRRVAKNIQYF. As DNA, the CDR3 is TGTGCCAGCAGTCGTCGGGTAGCCAAAAACATTCAGTACTTC. The chain uses TRBV7-8 and TRBJ2-4; no clear D gene. The V and J ends lost 6 bases and 0 bases respectively, with 9 bases between them. The CDR3 totals 14 residues. CDR1 and CDR2 from the germline V gene are SGHVS and FQNEAQ.

The J gene is TRBJ2-7, the V gene TRBV4-1; the match to TRBD2 covers 12 bases. The CDR3 has 16 residues. Germline trimming cut 1 base from V and 2 bases from J; bases unmatched to any gene: 3. The germline V gene has CDR1 MGHRA and CDR2 YSYEKL. The CDR3 here is CASSQGWTSGTYEQYF. The CDR3 nucleotides read TGCGCCAGCAGCCAAGGGTGGACTAGCGGGACCTACGAGCAGTACTTC.

The rearrangement links TRBV12-5 to TRBJ2-2; 7 bases align to TRBD1. Trimming at V came to 4 bases and at J to 5 bases, leaving 19 bases not matched to a gene. The CDR3 contains 19 residues. Germline CDR1 and CDR2: LGHNT and FRNRAP. In DNA, the CDR3 is TGTGCTAGTGGTTCGACACGTACGAGGGGGCAATCGGGGACCGGGGAGCTGTTTTTT. Translating it yields CASGSTRTRGQSGTGELFF.

V usage is TRBV28 and J usage is TRBJ2-1; D is possibly TRBD1 (5 bases). Germline loops: CDR1 MDHEN, CDR2 SYDVKM. The CDR3 has 15 residues. V was clipped by 5 bases and J by 5 bases, with 16 bases between them. CDR3 coding DNA: TGTGCCAGCAGTCCGCAAACAGGTTCTCACAATGAGCAGTTCTTC. It specifies CASSPQTGSHNEQFF. Full variable domain (remainder filled in from reference TRBV28 and TRBJ2-1): DVKVTQSSRYLVKRTGEKVFLECVQDMDHENMFWYRQDPGLGLRLIYFSYDVKMKEKGDIPEGYSVSREKKERFSLILESASTNQTSMYLCASSPQTGSHNEQFFGPGTRLTVL.

The chain uses TRBV5-1 and TRBJ2-1, with TRBD2 matching 10 bases. Trimming cost V 1 base and J 8 bases; bases outside gene matches: 9. The V gene's germline CDR1 is SGHRS and CDR2 YFSETQ. There are 16 residues in the CDR3. CDR3 DNA sequence: TGCGCCAGCAGCTTGCCTTTAGCGGGGGGCGGCCATGAGCAGTTCTTC. Amino acid sequence: CASSLPLAGGGHEQFF.

The chain has TRBV4-2 and TRBJ2-1, with a weak D call TRBD2 (6 bases). The germline V gene encodes CDR1 LGHNA and CDR2 YNFKEQ. V gave up 0 bases and J gave up 0 bases, with 18 bases separating them. There are 19 residues in the CDR3. The CDR3 is CASSQEGVGSGSSYNEQFF. CDR3 in DNA: TGTGCCAGCAGCCAAGAAGGGGTCGGGAGCGGATCCTCCTACAATGAGCAGTTCTTC.

The genes are TRBV27 and TRBJ1-5, with D hard to call. Trimming took off 2 bases at V and 1 base at J, with 12 bases between the two ends. Germline V gives CDR1 MNHEY, CDR2 SMNVEV (reference sequence). This CDR3 is built from 16 residues. The CDR3 coding sequence is TGTGCCAGCAGTTTAGGTACTAACCGAAGCAATCAGCCCCAGCATTTT. Its protein is CASSLGTNRSNQPQHF.

This rearrangement joins TRBV20-1 to TRBJ2-7, with D hard to call. The CDR3 sequence is 9 residues long. Per germline, CDR1 DFQATT and CDR2 SNEGSKA (reference sequence). The CDR3 spells CRVPYEQYF. Written as DNA, the CDR3 is TGCCGGGTTCCCTACGAGCAGTACTTC.

The V gene is TRBV11-3, the J gene TRBJ2-1; 7 bases are shared with TRBD2. With 1 base clipped from V and 2 bases from J, the junction kept 2 bases outside the gene matches. Germline assignment: CDR1 SGHNT and CDR2 YENEEA. The CDR3 extends over 15 amino acids. The CDR3: CASSLVRGAYNEQFF. CDR3 coding DNA: TGTGCCAGCAGCTTAGTCCGGGGGGCCTACAATGAGCAGTTCTTC.

This chain connects TRBV5-1 to TRBJ2-7, with TRBD1 matching 8 bases. This CDR3 has 17 amino acids. The germline V gene has CDR1 SGHRS and CDR2 YFSETQ. V gave up 2 bases and J gave up 3 bases; unmatched junction bases: 13. The CDR3 sequence is CASSFAQPRDRGYEQYF. DNA of the CDR3: TGCGCCAGCAGCTTTGCACAACCCCGCGACAGGGGCTACGAGCAGTACTTC.

Regarding this clone: The junction departs from germline at one end; a sequencing error may be responsible. The chain is built from TRBV7-7 and TRBJ1-1; D not certain. Germline assignment: CDR1 SSHAT and CDR2 FNYEAQ (reference sequence). CDR3 size: 13 residues. DNA for the CDR3: TGTGCTAGCAGCTTAGATGCCGGCACTGAAGCTTTCTTT. It codes for CASSLDAGTEAFF. Together with reference TRBV7-7 and TRBJ1-1, the CDR3 gives the full variable domain: GAGVSQSPRYKVTKRGQDVTLRCDPISSHATLYWYQQALGQGPEFLTYFNYEAQPDKSGLPSDRFSAERPEGSISTLTIQRTEQRDSAMYRCASSLDAGTEAFFGQGTRLTVV.

In DNA form, the CDR3 reads TGTGCCAGCAGCATTTCCCAAACGACAGGGGGCACTGAAGCTTTCTTT. This sequence encodes CASSISQTTGGTEAFF. The chain uses TRBV11-3 and TRBJ1-1, with 9 bases fitting TRBD1. The V gene's germline CDR1 is SGHNT and CDR2 YENEEA. Trimming took 5 bases from V and 4 from J; bases not matched to a gene: 11. This CDR3 contains 16 residues.